The clone carrying this T cell receptor beta chain was seen at least ten times. The library attached unique molecular identifiers to individual cDNA molecules. TCRdb itself ran the RACE reads through MiXCR, one entry per CDR3 protein. The table lists about 81,000 distinct CDR3 sequences, about 7.5% of them singletons. This entry belongs to a study of human T cells and chemical hapten exposure. The J segment lost 1 base and the V segment lost 4 bases, leaving 1 base of the junction unmatched. Per the germline V gene, CDR1 is SNHLY and CDR2 is FYNNEI. This CDR3 is built from 16 residues. As for time point: patch test 1, 2 weeks after DPC sensitization. Specified treatment: therapeutic diphenylcyclopropenone sensitization with weekly scalp DPC.

The V and J genes are TRBV2 and TRBJ1-6, with 10 nucleotides matching TRBD1. The input for sequencing was whole blood, taken in connection with sensitization to the hapten diphenylcyclopropenone (DPC). The TCR sequence derives from a woman aged 25 to 39 with alopecia areata. Some clones in this sample may be carry-over from other donors' samples. The chain's CDR3 is CASSGGQGSYNSPLHF. CDR3 DNA sequence: TGTGCCAGCAGTGGGGGACAGGGGTCCTATAATTCACCCCTCCACTTT. The full variable domain, its missing parts supplied by reference TRBV2 and TRBJ1-6, is EPEVTQTPSHQVTQMGQEVILRCVPISNHLYFYWYRQILGQKVEFLVSFYNNEISEKSEIFDDQFSVERPDGSNFTLKIRSTKLEDSAMYFCASSGGQGSYNSPLHFGNGTRLTVT.